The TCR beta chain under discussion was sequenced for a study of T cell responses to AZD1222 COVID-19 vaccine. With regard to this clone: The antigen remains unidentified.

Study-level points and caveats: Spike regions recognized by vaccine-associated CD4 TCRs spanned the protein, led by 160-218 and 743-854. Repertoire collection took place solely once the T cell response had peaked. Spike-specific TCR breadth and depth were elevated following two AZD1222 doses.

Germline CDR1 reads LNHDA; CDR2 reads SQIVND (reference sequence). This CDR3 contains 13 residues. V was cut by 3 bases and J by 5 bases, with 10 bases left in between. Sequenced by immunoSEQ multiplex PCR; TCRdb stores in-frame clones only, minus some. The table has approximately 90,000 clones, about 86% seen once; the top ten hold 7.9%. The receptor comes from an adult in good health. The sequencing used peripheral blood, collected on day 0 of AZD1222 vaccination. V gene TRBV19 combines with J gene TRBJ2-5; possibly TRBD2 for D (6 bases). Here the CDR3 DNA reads TGTGCCAGTAGTATGGGACTCGGTGAGACCCAGTACTTC. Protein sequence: CASSMGLGETQYF.